This T cell receptor (beta chain) was identified in a study of blood T cell repertoires in COVID-19. Study at large: Acute and convalescent COVID-19 samples came from the United States, Italy and Spain. The cDNA or gDNA used as material had been derived from T cells, B-cell-depleted T cells, or PBMCs.

The CDR3 consists of 15 residues. Germline V gene lookup returns CDR1 SGHDT and CDR2 YYEEEE. V gave up 1 base and J gave up 0 bases, with 10 bases separating them. The authors' processing: Researchers report that nucleated cell counts were estimated from reference gene primer amplification. Sequenced by immunoSEQ multiplex PCR; TCRdb stores in-frame clones only, minus some. Clonal size and the V and J genes are those of that table, whereas D and trimming came from the DNA. The sample shows around 81,000 clones, around four fifths of them seen only once. V usage is TRBV5-6 and J usage is TRBJ2-5; D may be TRBD1 (5 bases). This clonotype was sampled from a man in his fifties with acute or convalescent COVID-19. The sequenced sample was peripheral blood. Here the CDR3 reads CASSLIDSHQETQYF. CDR3 in DNA: TGTGCCAGCAGCTTGATAGACAGCCACCAAGAGACCCAGTACTTC.